These T cell receptor beta chains were read from a single sample in a study of cytomegalovirus exposure and HLA in healthy donors. Produced via immunoSEQ multiplex PCR; TCRdb's table is partial and in-frame only. The table has 150,000 or so clones, around 78% seen once. What was sequenced was PBMCs. These receptors were obtained from a woman in her forties in good health and CMV-seronegative. Both conserved end residues are trimmed from each CDR3. Fields, in order: CDR3 length, V gene, D gene, CDR3 protein. The D gene is left open where the match is weak.

>17|TRBV4-1|TRBD1
ASSQDLQQGAGGNQPQH
>10|TRBV19|NA
ASALGEDTIY
>16|TRBV12-1|NA
ASRTDRRDRVFNQPQH
>13|TRBV15|TRBD1
ATSRGGQGSRGYT
>13|TRBV12-5|TRBD1
ASGSQSPDRSEAF
>11|TRBV5-6|NA
ASSLRQGDGYT
>12|TRBV27|NA
ASSPGQRVQPQH
>13|TRBV2|TRBD1
ASSEGQGENEKLF
>13|TRBV10-3|TRBD2
AISESLAGYNEQF
>12|TRBV6-1|TRBD1
ASRDRATGNTIY
>15|TRBV5-1|TRBD1
ASSSPSGDRWFETQY
>9|TRBV29-1|NA
SAEDTFEAF
>9|TRBV6-5|NA
ASGFGNTIY
>11|TRBV29-1|TRBD1
SVVVGGAYEQY
>13|TRBV5-8|NA
ASSFYSFSNQPQH
>14|TRBV7-9|TRBD1
ASSVDRGLSYNEQF
>15|TRBV7-2|TRBD1
ASSSKGTGLSGNTIY
>12|TRBV10-1|TRBD1
ASSRSGQSYEQY
>12|TRBV7-8|NA
ASSFHRWREAQY
>12|TRBV5-1|TRBD2
ASSLAGREETQY
>13|TRBV10-2|TRBD1
ASSTGQGIGETQY
>15|TRBV7-9|TRBD1
ASSPRGQGATNEKLF
>13|TRBV10-3|NA
AISESNPDFETQY
>14|TRBV4-1|NA
ASSQGGAGRDYGYT
>12|TRBV5-1|NA
ASSWDTFYNEQF
>12|TRBV4-1|NA
ASSQGQGGEKLF
>12|TRBV4-2|NA
ASSGDWGAEKLF
>12|TRBV2|NA
ASRPAAAGNTIY